The 31 T cell receptor beta chains below all came from one sample that was sequenced in a study of blood T cells in healthy people across ages. Next came a second PCR, run for about 6 to 12 cycles, which used a sample-barcoded 5' primer along with a J-beta primer mix. TCRdb called the 5' RACE reads again in MiXCR, with one record for every CDR3 protein. Among hundreds of thousands of distinct CDR3 sequences listed, 47% were seen once. The sample comprised blood. The receptors were sampled from a man older than 75 in good health.

In this sample, this clonotype turned up many times. This chain links TRBV7-2 with TRBJ2-7; D is perhaps TRBD2 (5 bases). The CDR3 length is 14 residues. Trimming stripped 0 bases from V and 2 bases from J, with 8 bases between. CDR1 and CDR2 from the germline V gene are SGHTA and FQGNSA. The CDR3 DNA sequence: TGTGCCAGCAGCTTAGCCGGGATCCCCTACGAGCAGTACTTC. Amino acid sequence: CASSLAGIPYEQYF.

The rearrangement uses TRBV7-2 and TRBJ2-5; 12 nucleotides agree with TRBD2. This CDR3 contains 15 residues. J lost 5 bases, V lost 2 bases, and 3 bases had no gene match. Germline CDR1 SGHTA, CDR2 FQGNSA. CDR3 DNA sequence: TGTGCCAGCAGCTTATCTAGCGGGGGGGCGGAGACCCAGTACTTC. The encoded protein is CASSLSSGGAETQYF. Using reference TRBV7-2 and TRBJ2-5 for the parts outside the CDR3, the full variable domain is GAGVSQSPSNKVTEKGKDVELRCDPISGHTALYWYRQSLGQGLEFLIYFQGNSAPDKSGLPSDRFSAERTGGSVSTLTIQRTQQEDSAVYLCASSLSSGGAETQYFGPGTRLLVL.

This chain connects TRBV29-1 to TRBJ1-1; possible D gene TRBD1, 5 bases. The germline V gene encodes CDR1 SQVTM and CDR2 ANQGSEA. Trimming took 6 bases from V and 6 from J, leaving 14 bases between them. The CDR3 extends over 12 amino acids. CDR3 sequence: CSVRQFWAEAFF. DNA for the CDR3: TGCAGCGTAAGACAGTTTTGGGCTGAAGCTTTCTTT.

The chain joins TRBV18 to TRBJ2-5; D is uncertain. Germline V lookup: CDR1 KGHSH, CDR2 LQKENI. The V gene lost 3 bases and the J gene lost 0 bases, with 8 bases spanning the gap. The CDR3 contains 14 residues. The DNA for the CDR3 is TGTGCCAGCTCACCCGTACCGAACCAAGAGACCCAGTACTTC. Residues: CASSPVPNQETQYF.

The chain has TRBV4-3 and TRBJ2-7; D is tentatively TRBD1 or TRBD2 (5 bases each). CDR1 and CDR2 (germline): LGHNA, YSLEER. The V end was cut by 1 base, the J end by 0 bases, with 10 bases between. The CDR3 has 15 residues. CDR3 sequence (DNA): TGCGCCAGCAGCCAAGGCCGGGGCCTCTCCTACGAGCAGTACTTC. This encodes CASSQGRGLSYEQYF.

The genes are TRBV10-3 and TRBJ1-2; maybe TRBD1 (6 bases). This CDR3 is built from 12 residues. CDR1 and CDR2 from the germline V gene are ENHRY and SYGVKD. V lost 10 bases, J lost 2 bases, and 11 bases lay in between. This CDR3 reads CATQDRNYGYTF. The CDR3 nucleotides read TGTGCCACCCAAGACAGGAACTATGGCTACACCTTC.

This clonotype has a handful of counts. The chain carries TRBV20-1 and TRBJ1-5; D is ambiguous. From germline, CDR1 is DFQATT and CDR2 SNEGSKA (reference sequence). Trimming pared 1 base from V and 0 bases from J, leaving 7 bases between. The CDR3 is 14 residues long. CDR3 amino acids: CSARGDYSNQPQHF. The CDR3 DNA is TGCAGTGCTAGAGGCGATTATAGCAATCAGCCCCAGCATTTT.

The chain uses TRBV7-9 and TRBJ1-5, with D perhaps matching TRBD1 (5 bases). Trimming removed 2 bases from V and 5 bases from J, with 7 bases in between. The CDR3 length is 13 residues. The germline V gene has CDR1 SEHNR and CDR2 FQNEAQ (reference sequence). For the CDR3, the DNA is TGTGCCAGCAGCTTACAGGGAGATCAGCCCCAGCATTTT. Translating it yields CASSLQGDQPQHF.

The CDR3 DNA is TGCGCCAGCAGCTCCGGAGGGTCTGGAAACACCATATATTTT. This codes for CASSSGGSGNTIYF. The gene calls are TRBV5-1 and TRBJ1-3, with D uncertain. Trimming removed 3 bases from V and 1 base from J, with 8 bases in between. CDR1 and CDR2 (germline): SGHRS, YFSETQ. CDR3 length: 14 amino acids.

This clonotype was recorded many times. V is TRBV29-1 and J is TRBJ2-1; no clear D gene. Germline V gene data show CDR1 as SQVTM and CDR2 as ANQGSEA. The V end lost 3 bases, the J end lost 7 bases, and 19 bases lay between the germline ends. The length of the CDR3 is 15 residues. This CDR3 is CSVDGVVGYMNEQFF. The CDR3 DNA reads as TGCAGCGTTGATGGCGTAGTAGGTTACATGAATGAGCAGTTCTTC.

The chain is built from TRBV19 and TRBJ2-7, with D unclear. Per the germline V gene, CDR1 is LNHDA and CDR2 is SQIVND (reference sequence). There are 14 residues in the CDR3. Trimming removed 4 bases from V and 2 bases from J, with 12 bases in between. The CDR3 DNA reads TGTGCCAGTAGTAGTGTGGACCAAGCCTACGAGCAGTACTTC. Protein sequence: CASSSVDQAYEQYF.

The rearrangement joins TRBV6-6 to TRBJ2-1; 8 bases line up with TRBD2. With 5 bases clipped from V and 7 bases from J, the junction kept 13 bases outside the gene matches. Per the germline V gene, CDR1 is MNHNY and CDR2 is SVGAGI (reference sequence). This CDR3 has 16 residues. The CDR3, as DNA: TGTGCCAGCAGTCCACCGGGACGAGCGGGAGAGAATGAGCAGTTCTTC. Amino acid sequence: CASSPPGRAGENEQFF.

The rearrangement joins TRBV9 to TRBJ2-3; TRBD2 matches 15 bases. Per the germline V gene, CDR1 is SGDLS and CDR2 is YYNGEE. The CDR3 consists of 19 residues. Trimming at V came to 3 bases and at J to 4 bases, leaving 12 bases not matched to a gene. DNA of the CDR3: TGTGCCAGCAGCGCCCGGACTAGCGGGGGGGCCTCATATCCAGATACGCAGTATTTT. Protein product: CASSARTSGGASYPDTQYF.

This clonotype was recorded at least ten times. This chain joins TRBV6-6 and TRBJ1-4; D uncertain. Germline V gene data show CDR1 as MNHNY and CDR2 as SVGAGI (reference sequence). The CDR3 is 15 amino acids. V shed 2 bases and J shed 8 bases, with 15 bases lying between them. CDR3 amino acids: CASSYVSRKTEKLFF. The DNA for the CDR3 is TGTGCCAGCAGTTACGTCTCCCGCAAAACGGAAAAACTGTTTTTT.

V and J are TRBV7-2 and TRBJ2-7; TRBD2 matches 12 bases. Unmatched junction bases numbered 13, after V lost 5 bases and J lost 5 bases. In germline, CDR1 is SGHTA, CDR2 FQGNSA. The CDR3 contains 17 residues. CDR3 amino acids: CASSPYPETSGSHEQYF. The CDR3 coding sequence is TGTGCCAGCAGCCCATACCCAGAGACTAGCGGGAGCCACGAGCAGTACTTC.

This clonotype occurred once. This may be a read error: a much more frequent sequence differs by one nucleotide. The genes are TRBV6-5 and TRBJ1-2; 7 bases fit TRBD1. The CDR3 runs to 15 residues. CDR1 is MNHEY, CDR2 SVGAGI, per germline. In nucleotides, the CDR3 is TGTGCCAGCAGTCCTTTTAAAGGGGGCGCGAACGGCTGCACCTTC. It specifies CASSPFKGGANGCTF.

For this clonotype: Without the conserved terminal phenylalanine or tryptophan, this CDR3 likely stems from a read error. The chain uses TRBV20-1 and TRBJ2-5; D is unresolved. Germline assignment: CDR1 DFQATT and CDR2 SNEGSKA (reference sequence). The V and J ends lost 6 bases and 5 bases respectively, with 10 bases between them. The CDR3 length is 11 residues. The CDR3 coding sequence is TGCAGTGCATCAGTGGGCGAGACCCAGTACTTA. It translates to CSASVGETQYL.

This clonotype has a count of ten or more. The rearrangement uses TRBV6-6 and TRBJ1-1; D unclear. The CDR3 has 17 amino acids. CDR1 is MNHNY and CDR2 is SVGAGI in the germline V gene (reference sequence). The V end was cut by 3 bases, the J end by 0 bases, with 17 bases between. This CDR3 is CASSYTLTVDLNTEAFF. The CDR3 region has the DNA TGTGCCAGCAGTTATACCCTAACCGTAGACCTGAACACTGAAGCTTTCTTT.

This clonotype has a count of ten or more. V is TRBV6-5 and J is TRBJ2-6; TRBD1 agrees at 7 bases. The CDR3 contains 16 residues. Germline V lookup: CDR1 MNHEY, CDR2 SVGAGI. The V gene end was trimmed by 5 bases and the J gene end by 2 bases; junction bases not matched to a gene: 6. Here the CDR3 reads CASSPETGTGANVLTF. Written as DNA, the CDR3 is TGTGCCAGCAGTCCGGAGACAGGGACTGGGGCCAACGTCCTGACTTTC.

The chain is built from TRBV5-1 and TRBJ2-4; D perhaps matches TRBD1 (6 bases). The V and J ends lost 4 bases and 5 bases respectively, with 13 bases between them. The CDR3 extends over 14 amino acids. Germline V gene sequence: CDR1 SGHRS, CDR2 YFSETQ. The CDR3 loop reads CASSALEGENIQYF. Here the CDR3 DNA reads TGCGCCAGCAGCGCCCTCGAGGGGGAAAACATTCAGTACTTC. The variable domain in full, with the rest retrieved from reference TRBV5-1 and TRBJ2-4, is KAGVTQTPRYLIKTRGQQVTLSCSPISGHRSVSWYQQTPGQGLQFLFEYFSETQRNKGNFPGRFSGRQFSNSRSEMNVSTLELGDSALYLCASSALEGENIQYFGAGTRLSVL.

The chain uses TRBV3-1 and TRBJ2-3; 11 bases are a match to TRBD2. Germline CDR1 LGHDT, CDR2 YNNKEL (reference sequence). With 4 bases clipped from V and 1 base from J, the junction kept 7 bases outside the gene matches. The CDR3 consists of 17 residues. CDR3 DNA sequence: TGTGCCAGCAGCCCCAAACCGGGACTAGCGGGCACAGATACGCAGTATTTT. It encodes CASSPKPGLAGTDTQYF.

The V and J genes are TRBV7-9 and TRBJ2-3; 8 bases align to TRBD2. CDR1 and CDR2 from the germline V gene are SEHNR and FQNEAQ (reference sequence). The V gene end was trimmed by 3 bases and the J gene end by 6 bases; junction bases not matched to a gene: 8. The CDR3 loop spans 15 amino acids. The CDR3 sequence is CASSFGLADRDTQYF. The CDR3 DNA follows: TGTGCCAGCAGCTTCGGACTAGCCGACCGGGATACGCAGTATTTT.

The rearrangement uses TRBV4-2 and TRBJ2-7; 7 bases are shared with TRBD2. J gave up 3 bases and V 1 base, and 6 bases lay outside the gene matches. Germline V gene lookup returns CDR1 LGHNA and CDR2 YNFKEQ. The CDR3 runs 15 residues. The CDR3, as DNA: TGTGCCAGCAGCCAAGGGGCGGGAGCAATCTACGAGCAGTACTTC. Its translation is CASSQGAGAIYEQYF.

This clonotype was picked up a small number of times. This sequence joins TRBV6-5 and TRBJ1-2; TRBD1 might be the D (6 bases). CDR3 length equals 13 residues. Per germline, CDR1 MNHEY and CDR2 SVGAGI. V shed 6 bases and J shed 8 bases, with 16 bases lying between them. CDR3 sequence: CASRGAQGQGYTF. In DNA, the CDR3 is TGTGCCAGCAGAGGGGCCCAGGGGCAAGGCTACACCTTC.

This clonotype showed up just a few times. The chain has TRBV20-1 and TRBJ2-1; D is ambiguous. CDR3 size: 13 residues. The V end lost 5 bases, the J end lost 2 bases, and 10 bases lay between the germline ends. Germline-derived CDR1 and CDR2 are DFQATT and SNEGSKA (reference sequence). CDR3 residues: CSAPIVAYNEQFF. Written as DNA, the CDR3 is TGCAGTGCTCCAATAGTGGCCTACAATGAGCAGTTCTTC.

There are a few counts of this clonotype. This chain joins TRBV7-9 and TRBJ2-6; D is perhaps TRBD1 (5 bases). Trimming shortened V by 4 bases and J by 0 bases, and 19 bases separated the two germline ends. Germline V gene sequence: CDR1 SEHNR, CDR2 FQNEAQ (reference sequence). This CDR3 comprises 19 residues. CDR3 residues: CASSSAGHLSYSGANVLTF. The CDR3 nucleotides are TGTGCCAGCAGCTCAGCAGGACACCTGAGTTACTCTGGGGCCAACGTCCTGACTTTC.

The chain uses TRBV7-2 and TRBJ2-3; 10 positions agree with TRBD2. J lost 4 bases, V lost 5 bases, and 6 bases had no gene match. Germline CDR1 SGHTA, CDR2 FQGNSA. The CDR3 length is 15 residues. DNA of the CDR3: TGTGCCAGCAGCCCTTCTAGCGGGGGTCCAGATACGCAGTATTTT. This gives the protein CASSPSSGGPDTQYF. The full variable domain, with the rest looked up from reference TRBV7-2 and TRBJ2-3, is GAGVSQSPSNKVTEKGKDVELRCDPISGHTALYWYRQSLGQGLEFLIYFQGNSAPDKSGLPSDRFSAERTGGSVSTLTIQRTQQEDSAVYLCASSPSSGGPDTQYFGPGTRLTVL.

This chain links TRBV12-3 or TRBV12-4 with TRBJ2-3; possibly TRBD2 for D (6 bases). V was shortened by 2 bases and J by 4 bases, with 13 bases between the two germline ends. The CDR3 runs 15 residues. CDR3 sequence (DNA): TGTGCCAGCAGTTTATACCAGCGGGCCTCAGATACGCAGTATTTT. It specifies CASSLYQRASDTQYF.

Only a few counts were recorded for this clonotype. The chain links TRBV5-8 to TRBJ1-1; no clear D gene. The germline V gene encodes CDR1 SGHTS and CDR2 YDEGEE. V shed 4 bases and J shed 4 bases, with 14 bases lying between them. CDR3 length equals 14 residues. This chain's CDR3 is CASSRQGFFTEAFF. CDR3 DNA: TGTGCCAGCAGCCGACAAGGTTTTTTCACTGAAGCTTTCTTT.

For the CDR3, the DNA is TGTGCCGAGATTCGGGACAGGGGCAATGAGCAGTTCTTC. It translates to CAEIRDRGNEQFF. V is TRBV2 and J is TRBJ2-1, with TRBD1 matching over 10 bases. Germline trimming cut 11 bases from V and 6 bases from J; bases unmatched to any gene: 7. The germline V gene encodes CDR1 SNHLY and CDR2 FYNNEI. The CDR3 is 13 amino acids.

The chain employs TRBV7-2 and TRBJ2-5, with D uncertain. Trimming removed 5 bases from V and 5 bases from J, with 15 bases in between. Germline CDR1 is SGHTA and CDR2 is FQGNSA. The CDR3 is 14 residues long. The CDR3 here is CASSPQWGGETQYF. In nucleotides, the CDR3 is TGTGCCAGCAGCCCCCAATGGGGTGGGGAGACCCAGTACTTC.